These T cell receptor beta chains were read from a single sample in a study of memory CD8 T cells in hepatitis C reinfection. The method was immunoSEQ multiplex PCR; TCRdb's version includes in-frame clones alone and lacks a portion of them. The sample yields just over 50,000 clones, roughly 91% seen once. The sequenced sample was naive CD8+ T cells sorted from blood. The receptors were gathered from a man younger than 35 with hepatitis C virus infection. Each CDR3 is given with its conserved first and last residue. Fields, in order: V gene, clone size, J gene, D gene, CDR3 DNA, CDR3 protein. A D gene is named only where the DNA matches it firmly. Where a row states a size, it is once, few, many or the class of an expanded clone; other rows omit it.

TRBV4-1	.	TRBJ2-3	TRBD1	TGCGCCAGCAGCCAGAAGGGGACAGGGGTTTGGTTAGATACGCAGTATTTT	CASSQKGTGVWLDTQYF
TRBV7-2	.	TRBJ2-1	TRBD2	TGTGCCAGCAGCCTCGGACTAGCGGGGGGGCCTACTTACAATGAGCAGTTCTTC	CASSLGLAGGPTYNEQFF
TRBV5-6	.	TRBJ2-2	TRBD1	TGTGCCAGCAGCGGGGGACAGGGGGTATTCGCCGGGGAGCTGTTTTTT	CASSGGQGVFAGELFF
TRBV5-6	few	TRBJ1-2	TRBD1	TGTGCCAGCAGTTCTGGACAGGGAGACTATGGCTACACCTTC	CASSSGQGDYGYTF
TRBV25-1	.	TRBJ2-1	TRBD2	TGTGCCAGCAGTGATTTAGCGGGAGTGGGAGACAATGAGCAGTTCTTC	CASSDLAGVGDNEQFF
TRBV7-9	.	TRBJ2-1	.	TGTGCCAGCAGCTCCCCGGACACAACACACCCACATGAGCAGTTCTTC	CASSSPDTTHPHEQFF
TRBV7-9	.	TRBJ1-1	TRBD1	TGTGCCAGCAGAGGACAGGGGAACACTGAAGCTTTCTTT	CASRGQGNTEAFF
TRBV28	few	TRBJ1-1	TRBD1	TGTGCCAGCAGTTTATACAGGGGATCGAACACTGAAGCTTTCTTT	CASSLYRGSNTEAFF
TRBV6-6	once	TRBJ2-1	TRBD2	TGTGCCGGAGGCGGGGGAAAGTCCTACAATGAGCAGTTCTTC	CAGGGGKSYNEQFF
TRBV29-1	.	TRBJ2-6	.	TGCAGCGTTGAAGATGACCGGGCTGGGGCCAACGTCCTGACTTTC	CSVEDDRAGANVLTF
TRBV28	.	TRBJ1-4	TRBD1	TGTGCCAGCAGCAAACCGGGACAGAATGGTGAAAAACTGTTTTTT	CASSKPGQNGEKLFF
TRBV28	.	TRBJ2-2	.	TGTGCCAGCAGTTTTCAGGGAACCGGGGAGCTGTTTTTT	CASSFQGTGELFF
TRBV27	.	TRBJ2-7	.	TGTGCCAGCATAGATGGCGGAACCTACGAGCAGTACTTC	CASIDGGTYEQYF
TRBV5-1	.	TRBJ2-1	TRBD2	TGCGCCAGCAGCTCGGGACTAGCGGGAGTACGTTACAATGAGCAGTTCTTC	CASSSGLAGVRYNEQFF
TRBV4-2	.	TRBJ2-5	TRBD2	TGTGCCAGCAGCCAAGATGAGCGGGAGGCACCGCAGACCCAGTACTTC	CASSQDEREAPQTQYF
TRBV27	.	TRBJ2-7	.	TGTGCCAGCAGTTTGGGGAGGTCCTACGAGCAGTACTTC	CASSLGRSYEQYF
TRBV27	.	TRBJ2-3	.	TGTGCCAGCAGCCTTGTCGGGGGCACAGATACGCAGTATTTT	CASSLVGGTDTQYF
TRBV29-1	.	TRBJ2-7	TRBD1	TGCAGCGTCCTTACAGGGGGCGAGCAGTACTTC	CSVLTGGEQYF
TRBV7-9	.	TRBJ2-3	TRBD2	TGTGCCAGCTTCCGCCCGGGACTAGCGGGCACAGATACGCAGTATTTT	CASFRPGLAGTDTQYF
TRBV14	.	TRBJ2-5	.	TGTGCCAGCAGCCAAGTGCTGGGGGCCATAGAGACCCAGTACTTC	CASSQVLGAIETQYF
TRBV7-9	.	TRBJ1-2	TRBD1	TGTGCCAGCAGCTTCGGGACAGACTATGGCTACACCTTC	CASSFGTDYGYTF
TRBV6-5	.	TRBJ2-1	TRBD2	TGTGCCAGCAAGCGGGGGGCCGAGTACAATGAGCAGTTCTTC	CASKRGAEYNEQFF
TRBV6-4	.	TRBJ2-1	.	TGTGCCAGCAGTGAACTAGCCGCCAGAGGGAATGAGCAGTTCTTC	CASSELAARGNEQFF
TRBV7-9	.	TRBJ1-1	.	TGTGCCAGCAGCTTAGATAATGCAGGGAAGGAGATGAACACTGAAGCTTTCTTT	CASSLDNAGKEMNTEAFF
TRBV19	.	TRBJ1-4	.	TGTGCCAGTAGTGAGGGCCCCCCAACACTGTTTTTT	CASSEGPPTLFF
TRBV9	.	TRBJ1-2	.	TGTGCCAGCAGCCCAGGGCCAGGGCCCCCTAACTATGGCTACACCTTC	CASSPGPGPPNYGYTF
TRBV19	.	TRBJ2-5	TRBD2	TGTGCCAGTAAGGTGGCGGGAGGCGTCCAAGAGACCCAGTACTTC	CASKVAGGVQETQYF
TRBV6-5	few	TRBJ2-1	TRBD2	TGTGCCAGCAGTTACGGGCTAGCGGACAACAATGAGCAGTTCTTC	CASSYGLADNNEQFF
TRBV6-1	few	TRBJ1-3	.	TGTGCCAGCAGTGATGAGGCCTTCAGCTCTGGAAACACCATATATTTT	CASSDEAFSSGNTIYF
TRBV9	.	TRBJ2-3	.	TGTGCCAGCAGCGTAGGTAACGGGAGAACAGATACGCAGTATTTT	CASSVGNGRTDTQYF
TRBV6-1	.	TRBJ1-5	.	TGTGCCAGCAGTGAAACAGGCGGCCAGCCCCAGCATTTT	CASSETGGQPQHF
TRBV7-9	.	TRBJ2-1	.	TGTGCCAGCAGCTTAGAAGGAGGCGGGATCTCCTACAATGAGCAGTTCTTC	CASSLEGGGISYNEQFF
TRBV19	.	TRBJ2-6	TRBD1	TGTGCCAGTAGTCCACCGACAGGGGAGGGGGCCAACGTCCTGACTTTC	CASSPPTGEGANVLTF
TRBV27	once	TRBJ1-2	.	TGTGCCAGCAGTTTATTAGGCGGGGGAGATGGCTACACCTTC	CASSLLGGGDGYTF
TRBV2	few	TRBJ1-1	.	TGTGCCAGCAGAGTCAGTGAAGCTTTCTTT	CASRVSEAFF
TRBV7-2	.	TRBJ2-1	.	TGTGCCAGCAGCTTTGGAGATGGTGAGCAGTTCTTC	CASSFGDGEQFF
TRBV7-2	once	TRBJ1-2	TRBD1	TGTGCCAGCAGCGAGAGGGACAGGACCACGAACTATGGCTACACCTTC	CASSERDRTTNYGYTF
TRBV9	once	TRBJ2-2	.	TGTGCCAGCAGCGCCGCAGGGATAGGCACCGGGGAGCTGTTTTTT	CASSAAGIGTGELFF
TRBV28	.	TRBJ2-7	.	TGTGCCAGCAGCGTAAGGGGTGCCTACGAGCAGTACTTC	CASSVRGAYEQYF
TRBV5-1	.	TRBJ1-5	.	TGCGCCAGCAGCCTTATGGGCTTCAACAATCAGCCCCAGCATTTT	CASSLMGFNNQPQHF
TRBV4-3	.	TRBJ1-1	.	TGCGCCAGCAGCCGATTCGACAATTTACCCGGGGCTGAAGCTTTCTTT	CASSRFDNLPGAEAFF
TRBV6-5	few	TRBJ1-2	.	TGTGCCAGCAGTTACTCGGTCGGTCCGACAGAGAATGGCTACACCTTC	CASSYSVGPTENGYTF
TRBV7-8	.	TRBJ2-5	TRBD1	TGTGCCAGCAGCTTAGAAACAGGGGAAGGGGAGACCCAGTACTTC	CASSLETGEGETQYF
TRBV5-4	.	TRBJ1-6	.	TGTGCCAGCAGCTTGCAGGGTTTGGATTCACCCCTCCACTTT	CASSLQGLDSPLHF
TRBV13	.	TRBJ2-2	.	TGTGCCAGCAGCGCAGGAACCGGGGAGCTGTTTTTT	CASSAGTGELFF